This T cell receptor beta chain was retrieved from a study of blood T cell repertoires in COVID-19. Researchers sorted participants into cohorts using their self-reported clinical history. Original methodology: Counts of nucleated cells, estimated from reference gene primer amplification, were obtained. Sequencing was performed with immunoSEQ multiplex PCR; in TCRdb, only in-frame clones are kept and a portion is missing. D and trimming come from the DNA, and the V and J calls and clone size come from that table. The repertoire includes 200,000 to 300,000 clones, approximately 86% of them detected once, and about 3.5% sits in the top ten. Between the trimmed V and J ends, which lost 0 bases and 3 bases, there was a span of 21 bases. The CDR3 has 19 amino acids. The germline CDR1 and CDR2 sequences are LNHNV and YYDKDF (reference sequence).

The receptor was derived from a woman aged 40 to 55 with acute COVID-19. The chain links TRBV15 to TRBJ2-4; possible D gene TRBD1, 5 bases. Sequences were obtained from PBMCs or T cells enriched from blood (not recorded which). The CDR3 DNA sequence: TGTGCCACCAGCAGAGATCTCCCAAAACAGGTGGGCGGCAAAAACATTCAGTACTTC. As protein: CATSRDLPKQVGGKNIQYF.